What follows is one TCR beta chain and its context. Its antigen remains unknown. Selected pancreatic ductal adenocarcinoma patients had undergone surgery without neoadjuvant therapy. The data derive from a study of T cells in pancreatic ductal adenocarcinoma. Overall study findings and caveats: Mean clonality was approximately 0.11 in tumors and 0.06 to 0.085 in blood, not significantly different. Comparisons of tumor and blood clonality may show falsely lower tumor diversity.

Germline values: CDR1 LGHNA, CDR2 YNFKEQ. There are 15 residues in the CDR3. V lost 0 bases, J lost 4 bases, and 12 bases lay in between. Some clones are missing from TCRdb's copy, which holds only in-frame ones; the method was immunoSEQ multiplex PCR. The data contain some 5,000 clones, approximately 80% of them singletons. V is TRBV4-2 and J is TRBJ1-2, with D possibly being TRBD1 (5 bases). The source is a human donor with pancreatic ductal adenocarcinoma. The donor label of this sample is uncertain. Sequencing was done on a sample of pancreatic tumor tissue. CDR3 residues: CASSQDRGGGYGYTF. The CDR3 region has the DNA TGTGCCAGCAGCCAAGATCGGGGGGGAGGCTATGGCTACACCTTC.